Listed here are 10 T cell receptor beta chains from one sample, sequenced in a study of cytomegalovirus exposure and HLA in healthy donors. PCR employed 60 Vbeta and 13 Jbeta primers. Profiling relied on immunoSEQ multiplex PCR, and the TCRdb table lists in-frame clones only, not all of them. Among about 270,000 clones listed, approximately 90% were seen once. Sequencing was carried out using PBMCs. The receptor set was obtained from a middle-aged man in good health and CMV-seropositive.

The chain is built from TRBV6-5 and TRBJ2-1; the match to TRBD2 covers 10 bases. The V segment lost 5 bases and the J segment 3 bases; nucleotides outside the gene matches: 4. Germline CDR1 reads MNHEY; CDR2 reads SVGAGI. The CDR3 spans 15 residues. The CDR3 here is CASSLAGDLYNEQFF. In DNA form, the CDR3 reads TGTGCCAGCAGTCTAGCGGGAGACCTCTACAATGAGCAGTTCTTC.

On this clone: The identical CDR3 is also encoded by other nucleotide sequences in the sample. J is TRBJ2-7 and V is TRBV2; 7 bases are shared with TRBD1. The CDR3 is made up of 14 amino acids. CDR1 is SNHLY, CDR2 FYNNEI, per germline. Unmatched junction bases numbered 12, after V lost 6 bases and J lost 7 bases. The CDR3 sequence: CASSTGTVGYEQYF. In DNA form, the CDR3 reads TGTGCCAGCAGCACCGGGACAGTAGGCTATGAGCAGTACTTC.

This rearrangement joins TRBV27 to TRBJ2-5; no definite D call. The DNA end lines up better with TRBJ2-7; the J call may be wrong. This CDR3 region has 13 residues. CDR1 is MNHEY and CDR2 is SMNVEV in the germline V gene (reference sequence). Here the CDR3 reads CASSLRPNYEQYF. CDR3 sequence (DNA): TGTGCCAGCAGCCTAAGGCCGAACTACGAGCAGTACTTC.

Only one count was recorded for this clone. The chain links TRBV2 to TRBJ2-7; 8 nucleotides match TRBD2. Germline V lookup: CDR1 SNHLY, CDR2 FYNNEI. The CDR3 contains 16 residues. V lost 2 bases and J lost 0; bases outside the gene matches: 6. Here the CDR3 DNA reads TGTGCCAGCAGTGAATTCCCAGCGGGAGTCTCCTACGAGCAGTACTTC. Protein sequence: CASSEFPAGVSYEQYF. Full variable domain (remainder filled in from reference TRBV2 and TRBJ2-7): EPEVTQTPSHQVTQMGQEVILRCVPISNHLYFYWYRQILGQKVEFLVSFYNNEISEKSEIFDDQFSVERPDGSNFTLKIRSTKLEDSAMYFCASSEFPAGVSYEQYFGPGTRLTVT.

The chain links TRBV15 to TRBJ1-5; a weak D match, TRBD1 (5 bases). The V end lost 6 bases, the J end lost 4 bases, and 13 bases lay between the germline ends. Germline CDR1 LNHNV, CDR2 YYDKDF (reference sequence). This CDR3 comprises 14 residues. In DNA, the CDR3 is TGTGCCACCAGGGGGGGGGTTTGGAATCAGCCCCAGCATTTT. It is translated as CATRGGVWNQPQHF.

V usage is TRBV28 and J usage is TRBJ2-5, with no clear D. V lost 6 bases and J 2 bases, leaving 7 bases between the germline ends. The CDR3 length is 12 residues. CDR1 is MDHEN, CDR2 SYDVKM, per germline. In DNA form, the CDR3 reads TGTGCCAGCAGAATAGATCAAGAGACCCAGTACTTC. Amino acid sequence: CASRIDQETQYF.

The chain couples TRBV19 to TRBJ1-5; D call uncertain. Germline V CDR1 and CDR2: LNHDA, SQIVND (reference sequence). Trimming removed 7 bases from V and 7 bases from J, with 17 bases in between. There are 14 residues in the CDR3. The CDR3 nucleotides are TGTGCCAGTAAGCCTCGAGCCCTCTCACAGCCCCAGCATTTT. This translates into CASKPRALSQPQHF.

This clone has just a few counts. This rearrangement joins TRBV7-6 to TRBJ2-1; 7 nucleotides agree with TRBD1. Germline CDR1 reads SGHVS; CDR2 reads FNYEAQ. This CDR3 comprises 14 residues. Losses at the gene ends were 6 bases for V and 4 bases for J; bases not matched to a gene: 6. The CDR3 DNA sequence: TGTGCCAGCAGGCCCGGGACAGCGTACAATGAGCAGTTCTTC. This sequence encodes CASRPGTAYNEQFF.

V and J are TRBV7-2 and TRBJ2-3; D ambiguous. Trimming shortened V by 1 base and J by 0 bases, and 8 bases separated the two germline ends. The CDR3 extends over 15 amino acids. CDR1 is SGHTA, CDR2 FQGNSA, per germline. The CDR3 loop reads CASSLVPTSTDTQYF. The CDR3 nucleotides are TGTGCCAGCAGCTTAGTCCCGACTAGCACAGATACGCAGTATTTT.

This clone came up once. The chain uses TRBV27 and TRBJ2-7; D not resolved. The V gene's germline CDR1 is MNHEY and CDR2 SMNVEV (reference sequence). This CDR3 region has 15 residues. V lost 0 bases, J lost 5 bases, and 14 bases lay in between. CDR3 DNA: TGTGCCAGCAGTTTATCCACAGTGTTCAACCACGAGCAGTACTTC. This translates into CASSLSTVFNHEQYF.